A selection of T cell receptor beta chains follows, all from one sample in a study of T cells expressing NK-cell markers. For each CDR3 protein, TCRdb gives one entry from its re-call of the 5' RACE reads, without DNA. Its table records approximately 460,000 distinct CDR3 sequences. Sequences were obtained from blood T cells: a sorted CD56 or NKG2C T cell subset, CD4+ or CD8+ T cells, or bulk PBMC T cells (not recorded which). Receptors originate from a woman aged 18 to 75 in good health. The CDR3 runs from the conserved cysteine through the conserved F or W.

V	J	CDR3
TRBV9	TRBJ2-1	CASTRTGAGEQFF
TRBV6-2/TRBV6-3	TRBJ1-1	CASSYGPGNTEAFF
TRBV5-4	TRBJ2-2	CASSYYQVNTGELFF
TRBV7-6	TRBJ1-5	CASSLSAGADQPQHF
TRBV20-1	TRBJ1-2	CSAEGQSLGFDGYTF
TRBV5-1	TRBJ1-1	CASSGNTANTEAFF
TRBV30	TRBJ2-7	CAWSVDRYEQYF
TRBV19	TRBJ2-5	CASRGPGQQKETQYF
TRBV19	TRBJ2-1	CASSLAGDFDEQFF
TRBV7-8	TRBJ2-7	CASSFEIGTGSYEQYF
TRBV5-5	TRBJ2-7	CASSPGQMGYEQYF
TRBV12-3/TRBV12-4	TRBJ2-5	CASSLIVLETQYF
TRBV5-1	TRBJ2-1	CASSEPGAPNEQFF
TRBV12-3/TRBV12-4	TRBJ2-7	CASSPLPTVEQYF
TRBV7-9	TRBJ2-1	CASSPPGTSGANEQFF
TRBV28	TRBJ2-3	CASNPGIGDTQYF
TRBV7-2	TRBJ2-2	CASNLPNTGELFF
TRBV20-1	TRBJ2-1	CSARDFSGGSYNEQFF
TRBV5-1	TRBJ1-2	CASSRPDRGPAIYGYTF
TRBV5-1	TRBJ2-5	CASSAGQGGGETQYF
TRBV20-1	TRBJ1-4	CSATGSANEKLFF
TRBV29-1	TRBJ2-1	CSVLSGNPNSYNEQFF
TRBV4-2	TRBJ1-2	CASSQDRQNYGYTF
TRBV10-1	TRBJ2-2	CASSDSGANTGELFF
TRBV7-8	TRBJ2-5	CASSFPGQGTETQYF
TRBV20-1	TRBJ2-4	CSAVGLTKNIQYF
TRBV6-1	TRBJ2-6	CASSDLGGSANVLTF
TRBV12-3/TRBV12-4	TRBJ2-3	CASSPQGGSTDTQYF
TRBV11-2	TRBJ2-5	CASSLIGRSIETQYF
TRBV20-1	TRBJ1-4	CSARAPQRNEKLFF
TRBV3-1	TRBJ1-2	CASSRQGGYTF
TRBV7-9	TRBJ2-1	CASSPMGGSKDEQFF
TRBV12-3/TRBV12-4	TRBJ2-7	CASSLERGEQYF
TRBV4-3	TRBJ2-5	CASSPRASYQETQYF
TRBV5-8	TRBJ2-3	CASSLATLTGDTDTQYF
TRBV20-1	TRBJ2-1	CSARTSLGGGRYNEQFF
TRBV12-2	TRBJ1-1	CASRGGQGRPEAFF
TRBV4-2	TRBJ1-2	CASSQDQGGYTF
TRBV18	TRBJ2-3	CASSTLQQFTDTQYF
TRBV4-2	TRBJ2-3	CASSQDERSTDTQYF
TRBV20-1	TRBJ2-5	CSPAGGSLETQYF
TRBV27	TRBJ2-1	CASSSGGRVEGEQFF
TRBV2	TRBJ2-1	CASSPAGGRSYNEQFF
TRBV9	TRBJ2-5	CASSVDRGAHQETQYF
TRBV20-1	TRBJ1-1	CSARLMTGGNTEAFF
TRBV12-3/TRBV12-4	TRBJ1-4	CASSLERKLFF
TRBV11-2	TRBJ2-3	CASSNRDRGFDTQYF
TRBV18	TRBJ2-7	CASSPGQGIRGGEQYF
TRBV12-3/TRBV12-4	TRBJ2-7	CASSRAVSYEQYF
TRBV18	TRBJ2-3	CASSNTGGADTQYF
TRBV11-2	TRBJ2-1	CASSLGGASALGEQFF
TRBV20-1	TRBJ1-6	CSVPTGLNSPLHF
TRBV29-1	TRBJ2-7	CSVVAFRNSYEQYF
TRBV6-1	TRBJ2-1	CASSEPRGLEQFF
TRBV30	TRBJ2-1	CAWTGTSGYNEQFF
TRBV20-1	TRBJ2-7	CSASQRTSSYEQYF
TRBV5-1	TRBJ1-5	CASSSTGGETQPQHF
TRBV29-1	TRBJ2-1	CSSRSDMSSYNEQFF
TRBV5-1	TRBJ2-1	CASSRTGGAMNEQFF